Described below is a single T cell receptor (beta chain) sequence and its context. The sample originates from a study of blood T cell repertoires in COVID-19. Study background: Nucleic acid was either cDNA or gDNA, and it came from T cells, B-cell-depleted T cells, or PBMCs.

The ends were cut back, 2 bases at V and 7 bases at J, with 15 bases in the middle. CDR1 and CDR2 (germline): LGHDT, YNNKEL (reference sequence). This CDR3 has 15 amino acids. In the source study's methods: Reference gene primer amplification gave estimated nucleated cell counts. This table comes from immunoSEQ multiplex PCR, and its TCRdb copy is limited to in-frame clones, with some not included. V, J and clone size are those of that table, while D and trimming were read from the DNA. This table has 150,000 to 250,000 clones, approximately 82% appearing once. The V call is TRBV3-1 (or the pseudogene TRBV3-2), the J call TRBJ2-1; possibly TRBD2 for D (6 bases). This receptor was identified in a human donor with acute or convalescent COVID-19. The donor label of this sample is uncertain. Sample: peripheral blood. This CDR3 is CASSQRRERYNEQFF. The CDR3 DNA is TGTGCCAGCAGCCAAAGGCGGGAACGTTATAATGAGCAGTTCTTC.